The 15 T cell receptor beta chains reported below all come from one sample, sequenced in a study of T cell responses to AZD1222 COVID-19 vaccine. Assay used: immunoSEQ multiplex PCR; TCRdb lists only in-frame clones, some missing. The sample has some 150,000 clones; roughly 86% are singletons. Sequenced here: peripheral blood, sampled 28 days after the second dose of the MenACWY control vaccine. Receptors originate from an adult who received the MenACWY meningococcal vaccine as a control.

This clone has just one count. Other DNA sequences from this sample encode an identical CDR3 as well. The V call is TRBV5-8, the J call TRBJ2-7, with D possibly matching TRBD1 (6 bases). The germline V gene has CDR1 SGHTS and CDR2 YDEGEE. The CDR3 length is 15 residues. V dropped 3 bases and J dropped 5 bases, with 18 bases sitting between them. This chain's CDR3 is CASSSTGTGHHEQYF. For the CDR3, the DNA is TGTGCCAGCAGCTCGACCGGAACAGGGCACCACGAGCAGTACTTC.

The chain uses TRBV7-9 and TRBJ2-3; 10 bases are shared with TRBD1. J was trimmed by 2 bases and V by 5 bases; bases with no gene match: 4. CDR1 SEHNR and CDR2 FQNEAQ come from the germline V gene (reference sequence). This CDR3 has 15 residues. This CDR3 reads CASSRGQGDTDTQYF. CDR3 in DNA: TGTGCCAGCAGCAGAGGACAGGGGGACACAGATACGCAGTATTTT.

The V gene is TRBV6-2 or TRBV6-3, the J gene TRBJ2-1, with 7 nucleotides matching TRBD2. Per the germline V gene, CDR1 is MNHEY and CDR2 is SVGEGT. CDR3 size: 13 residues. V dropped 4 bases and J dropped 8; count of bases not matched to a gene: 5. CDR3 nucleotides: TGTGCCAGCAGTTTCCGGACTAGACATGAGCAGTTCTTC. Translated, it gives CASSFRTRHEQFF.

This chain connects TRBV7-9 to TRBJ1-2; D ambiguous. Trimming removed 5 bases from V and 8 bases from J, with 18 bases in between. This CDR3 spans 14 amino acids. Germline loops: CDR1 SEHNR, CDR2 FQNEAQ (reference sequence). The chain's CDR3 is CASSPPALGFGYTF. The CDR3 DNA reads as TGTGCCAGCAGCCCCCCCGCGTTAGGATTCGGCTACACCTTC.

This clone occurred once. The chain's CDR3 is CASSQDYIREETQYF. CDR3 nucleotides: TGCGCCAGCAGCCAAGATTACATTCGCGAGGAGACCCAGTACTTC. V is TRBV4-3 and J is TRBJ2-5; D not certain. Germline assignment: CDR1 LGHNA and CDR2 YSLEER. The CDR3 runs to 15 residues. V shed 0 bases and J shed 5 bases, with 13 bases lying between them.

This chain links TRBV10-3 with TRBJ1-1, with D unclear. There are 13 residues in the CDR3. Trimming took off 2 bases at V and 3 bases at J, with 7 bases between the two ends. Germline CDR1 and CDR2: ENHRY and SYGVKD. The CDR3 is CAISEGRHTEAFF. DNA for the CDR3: TGTGCCATCAGTGAGGGTCGTCACACTGAAGCTTTCTTT.

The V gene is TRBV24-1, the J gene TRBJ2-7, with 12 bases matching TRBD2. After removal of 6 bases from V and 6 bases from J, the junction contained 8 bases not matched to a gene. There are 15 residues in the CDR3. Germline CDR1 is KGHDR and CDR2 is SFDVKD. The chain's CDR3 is CATSPSSGRAGEQYF. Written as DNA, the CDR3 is TGTGCCACCAGTCCCTCTAGCGGGAGGGCCGGCGAGCAGTACTTC.

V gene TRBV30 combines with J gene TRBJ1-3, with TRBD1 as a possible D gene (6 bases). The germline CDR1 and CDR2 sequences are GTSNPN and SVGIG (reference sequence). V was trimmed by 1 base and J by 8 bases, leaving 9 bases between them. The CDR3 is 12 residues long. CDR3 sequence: CAWSEQGYTIYF. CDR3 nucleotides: TGTGCCTGGAGTGAACAGGGATACACCATATATTTT.

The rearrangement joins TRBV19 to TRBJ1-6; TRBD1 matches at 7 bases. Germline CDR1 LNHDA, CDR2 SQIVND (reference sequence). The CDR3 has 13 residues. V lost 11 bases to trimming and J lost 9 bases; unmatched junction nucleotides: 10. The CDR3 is CAAGTAVGSPLHF. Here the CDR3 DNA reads TGTGCCGCGGGGACAGCCGTAGGTTCACCCCTCCACTTT.

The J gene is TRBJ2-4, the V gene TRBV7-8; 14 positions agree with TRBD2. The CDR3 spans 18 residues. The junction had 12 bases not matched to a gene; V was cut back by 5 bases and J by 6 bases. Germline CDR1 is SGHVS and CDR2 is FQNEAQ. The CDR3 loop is CASSPLGTSGSSLNIQYF. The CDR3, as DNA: TGTGCCAGCAGCCCTCTTGGGACTAGCGGGAGCAGTTTAAACATTCAGTACTTC. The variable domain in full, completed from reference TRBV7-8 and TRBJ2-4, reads GAGVSQSPRYKVAKRGQDVALRCDPISGHVSLFWYQQALGQGPEFLTYFQNEAQLDKSGLPSDRFFAERPEGSVSTLKIQRTQQEDSAVYLCASSPLGTSGSSLNIQYFGAGTRLSVL.

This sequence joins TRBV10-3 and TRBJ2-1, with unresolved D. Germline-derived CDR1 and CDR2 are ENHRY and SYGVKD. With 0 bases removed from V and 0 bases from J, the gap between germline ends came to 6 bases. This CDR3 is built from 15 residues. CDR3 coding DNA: TGTGCCATCAGTGAGTCCTCAAACTCCTACAATGAGCAGTTCTTC. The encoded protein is CAISESSNSYNEQFF.

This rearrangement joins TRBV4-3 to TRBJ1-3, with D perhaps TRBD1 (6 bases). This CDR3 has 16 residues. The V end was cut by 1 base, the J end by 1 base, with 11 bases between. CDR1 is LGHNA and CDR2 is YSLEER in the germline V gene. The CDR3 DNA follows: TGCGCCAGCAGCCAAGCCTCGACAGGATCTGGAAACACCATATATTTT. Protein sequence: CASSQASTGSGNTIYF.

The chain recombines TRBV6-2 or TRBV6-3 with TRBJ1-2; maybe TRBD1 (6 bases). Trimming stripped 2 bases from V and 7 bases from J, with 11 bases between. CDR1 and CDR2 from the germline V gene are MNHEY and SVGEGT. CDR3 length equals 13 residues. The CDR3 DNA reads TGTGCCAGCAGTTACATAGGGGGAAGTGGCTACACCTTC. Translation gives CASSYIGGSGYTF.

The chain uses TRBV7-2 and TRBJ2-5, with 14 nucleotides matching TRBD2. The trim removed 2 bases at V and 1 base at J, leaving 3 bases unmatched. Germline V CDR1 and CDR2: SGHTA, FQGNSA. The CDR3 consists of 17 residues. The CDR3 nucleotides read TGTGCCAGCAGCTTACAGGGGACTAGCGGGGGCCAAGAGACCCAGTACTTC. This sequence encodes CASSLQGTSGGQETQYF.

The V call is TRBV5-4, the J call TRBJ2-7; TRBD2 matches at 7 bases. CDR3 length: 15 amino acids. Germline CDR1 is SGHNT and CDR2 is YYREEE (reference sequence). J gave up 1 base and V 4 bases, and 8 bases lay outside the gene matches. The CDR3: CASSHPSGNSYEQYF. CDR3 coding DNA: TGTGCCAGCAGCCACCCTAGCGGTAATTCCTACGAGCAGTACTTC.